These 11 T cell receptor beta chains came from one sample sequenced in a study of blood T cells in healthy people across ages. Then a second PCR, running about 6 to 12 cycles, was carried out with a sample-barcoded 5' primer and a J-beta primer mix. MiXCR was run by TCRdb on the 5' RACE reads, yielding one entry per CDR3 protein. The data hold about 900,000 distinct CDR3 sequences, with 62% observed a single time. The sequenced sample consisted of blood. These TCRs come from a man younger than 45 in good health.

V gene TRBV20-1 combines with J gene TRBJ2-7; D might be TRBD1 (6 bases). Trimming removed 7 bases at V and 2 bases at J, with 12 bases between. Per germline, CDR1 DFQATT and CDR2 SNEGSKA (reference sequence). The CDR3 extends over 12 amino acids. The CDR3 nucleotides read TGCAGTGGTAAACGGGACACCTACGAGCAGTACTTC. Its translation: CSGKRDTYEQYF.

This clonotype has more than one count but fewer than ten. The rearrangement uses TRBV12-3 or TRBV12-4 and TRBJ2-4; TRBD1 matches 8 bases. Gene TRBJ2-7 matches the end of the DNA better, so the J call may be wrong. The CDR3 has 14 amino acids. The CDR3 bases are TGTGCCAGCAGCCGACAGGGGACGACCTACGAGCAGTACTTC. Encoded protein: CASSRQGTTYEQYF.

The chain carries TRBV20-1 and TRBJ1-1, with D hard to call. The CDR3 spans 12 residues. V lost 1 base and J 4 bases, leaving 7 bases between the germline ends. The germline CDR1 and CDR2 sequences are DFQATT and SNEGSKA (reference sequence). CDR3 region: CSARVVVTEAFF. The CDR3 DNA reads as TGCAGTGCTAGAGTGGTGGTCACTGAAGCTTTCTTT.

The chain links TRBV20-1 to TRBJ2-6, with D possibly being TRBD1 or TRBD2 (5 bases each). CDR3 size: 15 residues. Germline-derived CDR1 and CDR2 are DFQATT and SNEGSKA (reference sequence). The germline V and J ends were trimmed by 1 base and 4 bases, with 11 bases remaining between them. The CDR3 here is CSARGGVLGANVLTF. DNA for the CDR3: TGCAGTGCTAGAGGAGGGGTACTCGGGGCCAACGTCCTGACTTTC.

The V gene is TRBV4-2, the J gene TRBJ2-6; D assignment may be TRBD1 or TRBD2 (5 bases each). Between the trimmed V and J ends, which lost 4 bases and 2 bases, there was a span of 15 bases. CDR3 length: 17 amino acids. Per the germline V gene, CDR1 is LGHNA and CDR2 is YNFKEQ. The CDR3 here is CASSPRDPRPGANVLTF. CDR3 nucleotides: TGTGCCAGCAGCCCCCGGGACCCCAGACCTGGGGCCAACGTCCTGACTTTC.

The rearrangement links TRBV9 to TRBJ1-1, with 8 bases matching TRBD1. The V segment lost 2 bases and the J segment 1 base; nucleotides outside the gene matches: 10. The germline V gene encodes CDR1 SGDLS and CDR2 YYNGEE. This CDR3 region has 17 residues. CDR3 nucleotide sequence: TGTGCCAGCAGCGTGGTCCGGGACAGGCCTTCGAACACTGAAGCTTTCTTT. Its translation: CASSVVRDRPSNTEAFF.

The V gene is TRBV29-1, the J gene TRBJ1-1, with D possibly TRBD1 on 6 matching bases. CDR3 size: 12 residues. V lost 7 bases to trimming and J lost 5 bases, with 14 bases between them. The germline CDR1 and CDR2 sequences are SQVTM and ANQGSEA. This CDR3 reads CSGGNRVTEAFF. The DNA of the CDR3 is TGCAGCGGGGGCAACAGGGTTACTGAAGCTTTCTTT. The variable domain in full, completed from reference TRBV29-1 and TRBJ1-1, reads SAVISQKPSRDICQRGTSLTIQCQVDSQVTMMFWYRQQPGQSLTLIATANQGSEATYESGFVIDKFPISRPNLTFSTLTVSNMSPEDSSIYLCSGGNRVTEAFFGQGTRLTVV.

In its sample, this clonotype was seen a few times. This chain links TRBV27 with TRBJ2-3; 14 bases are a match to TRBD2. CDR1 is MNHEY and CDR2 is SMNVEV in the germline V gene (reference sequence). The CDR3 sequence is 15 residues long. With 5 bases clipped from V and 14 bases from J, the junction kept 12 bases outside the gene matches. In DNA, the CDR3 is TGTGCCAGCAGTACCTACGGGACTAGCGGGGGCCATGTGTATTTT. This translates into CASSTYGTSGGHVYF.

In its sample, this clonotype was seen a few times. This chain links TRBV20-1 with TRBJ2-5; D may be TRBD1 (5 bases). Looked up from germline, CDR1 is DFQATT and CDR2 is SNEGSKA (reference sequence). The CDR3 is 16 amino acids. V lost 0 bases to trimming and J lost 0 bases, with 14 bases between them. The CDR3 protein is CSARDPLTAYQETQYF. CDR3 DNA: TGCAGTGCTAGAGACCCTTTGACAGCCTACCAAGAGACCCAGTACTTC.

This clonotype turned up a few times. The chain carries TRBV7-9 and TRBJ2-1; TRBD1 is a possible D gene (6 bases). The germline V and J ends were trimmed by 5 bases and 5 bases, with 13 bases remaining between them. Looked up from germline, CDR1 is SEHNR and CDR2 is FQNEAQ (reference sequence). This CDR3 is built from 14 residues. The CDR3 here is CASSTTGFDNEQFF. The CDR3 nucleotides are TGTGCCAGCAGCACAACAGGGTTCGACAATGAGCAGTTCTTC.

The V call is TRBV7-2, the J call TRBJ2-2, with D unclear. Germline CDR1 SGHTA, CDR2 FQGNSA. Trimming shortened V by 4 bases and J by 6 bases, and 12 bases separated the two germline ends. The CDR3 covers 14 residues. The CDR3 is CASSSRTRAGELFF. In nucleotides, the CDR3 is TGTGCCAGCAGCTCACGTACGAGAGCCGGGGAGCTGTTTTTT.